One TCR beta chain is described in this entry. Its antigen target is currently unknown. No base quality values were provided; no much bigger clone lies one nucleotide off. The data belong to a study of human T cells and chemical hapten exposure (dated by TCRdb to 2020 to 2023). Background on the whole study: For sensitization, 2% DPC in acetone was applied to an approximately 2 cm by approximately 2 cm area of upper inner arm skin. Throughout the study period of 20 to 30 weeks, patients also received therapeutic DPC doses to the scalp every week. Patch testing on the upper back used Finn chambers containing 0.01% DPC, with scoring done after 6 days according to International Contact Dermatitis Research Group standards. The patient cohort, mostly female, included alopecia areata with under or over 50% scalp involvement, alopecia totalis and alopecia universalis. Libraries were pooled for sequencing, and variation in per-sample TCR yields was attributed mainly to small differences in library volumes within the pool. Peripheral blood TCR repertoire changes were tracked in vivo in alopecia patients during primary and secondary sensitization to the hapten diphenylcyclopropenone (DPC). Patient blood was sampled pre-sensitization (week 0) and at 2, 6 and about 24 weeks after DPC sensitization. Approximately 28 alopecia patients provided blood for TCR sequencing at one to four time points (pre-sensitization, 2, 6 and 24 weeks). Findings and caveats that apply to the study as a whole: After repeated subsampling, the strength of the expansion versus patch-test correlation and the threshold at which it became significant changed. Patch test score was positively correlated with the number of PT1 expanded TCRs, with significance at thresholds 8, 16 and 32 but not at 4. Significantly more large CDR3 similarity clusters were formed by expanded TCRs than by pre-sensitization or healthy control sets, consistent with antigen-driven responses. All patients had alopecia, a presumed autoimmune disease, so their immune response might differ from that of healthy individuals. The number of TCRs above 1 in 1000 frequency did not change with DPC sensitization; there was no evidence of global repertoire structure alterations.

The method behind the library was RACE. These reads were obtained on a NextSeq 500. Library preparation attached unique molecular identifiers to individual cDNA molecules for quantitative, reproducible TCR counting. For every blood RNA sample, sequencing covered both the TCR alpha and TCR beta chains. For the original study's pipeline: The median number of TCRs per sample was some 100,000, ranging from about 20,000 to 690,600. V, J and CDR3 annotation of the TCR reads was carried out using the Decombinator software suite. For the PS versus PT1 abundance plots, all samples were subsampled to the same number of TCRs (28,000). Expanded TCRs were defined as absent before sensitization and observed at least eight times at the 2-week time point. TCRdb trimmed the raw reads at Q25, called clones with MiXCR and kept productive beta chains. Identical CDR3 proteins give one entry, which carries the most common genes and DNA. In this record, the V and J calls reflect TCRdb's handling and not the investigators' own analysis. Here the sample has around 99,000 distinct CDR3 sequences; 11% occur a single time. The ten largest clones capture over 2% of the sample.

The germline V gene (reference sequence) specifies SGHAT as CDR1 and FQDESV as CDR2. Measured from the cysteine to the phenylalanine, the CDR3 is 13 residues long. Only the CDR3 region is kept as DNA, spanning 39 bases read in frame from base 1. Trimming leaves V shorter by 7 bases and J shorter by 7 bases, with the junction holding 7 bases beyond the gene matches. What the time point label conveys for this sample: patch test 2, 6 weeks after DPC sensitization. This specimen's treatment or condition label, interpreted: therapeutic diphenylcyclopropenone sensitization with weekly scalp DPC. At each patch-test visit, blood was drawn before the patch test was applied. Patients were eligible if aged 18 to 70, diagnosed with alopecia and judged suitable for DPC therapy, and pregnant patients were excluded. Unfractionated whole blood was collected in Tempus Blood RNA tubes, and total RNA was extracted from that blood.

Here the sequenced sample was whole blood, taken in connection with sensitization to the hapten diphenylcyclopropenone (DPC). Here the chain combines TRBV11-1 and TRBJ2-1; TRBD2 lines up with 7 middle nucleotides. The TCR was taken from a man aged 35 to 55 with alopecia areata. Some clones in this sample may be carry-over from other donors' samples. The nucleotides are TGTGCCAGCATCCGGGAGGAGAGGAATGAGCAGTTCTTC. Translated, this gives CASIREERNEQFF. Reference TRBV11-1 and TRBJ2-1 genes cover what lies past the CDR3, so the full variable domain is EAEVAQSPRYKITEKSQAVAFWCDPISGHATLYWYRQILGQGPELLVQFQDESVVDDSQLPKDRFSAERLKGVDSTLKIQPAELGDSAMYLCASIREERNEQFFGPGTRLTVL.